What follows are 20 T cell receptor beta chains derived from one specimen sequenced in a study of shared clonotypes between healthy human individuals. Some clones are missing from TCRdb's copy, which holds only in-frame ones; the method was immunoSEQ multiplex PCR. Of roughly 2 million clones detected, nearly 97% appear once; the ten largest clones hold about 0.13%. Sequencing was carried out using naive CD4+ T cells sorted from blood. Subset meaning: CD45RA+ positively selected. The receptors come from a man aged 18 to 35 in good health.

This chain links TRBV7-2 with TRBJ2-7; no clear D. CDR3 length equals 12 residues. The V gene's germline CDR1 is SGHTA and CDR2 FQGNSA. V was clipped by 3 bases and J by 3 bases, with 6 bases between them. In DNA, the CDR3 is TGTGCCAGCAGCTTCTTAAACTACGAGCAGTACTTC. It yields the protein CASSFLNYEQYF.

Concerning this clone itself: Additional DNA sequences in this sample encode the identical CDR3. This chain joins TRBV18 and TRBJ2-7, with D unresolved. Germline CDR1 is KGHSH and CDR2 is LQKENI. The CDR3 has 13 amino acids. V dropped 4 bases and J dropped 0 bases, with 7 bases sitting between them. The CDR3 is CASSRAGSYEQYF. CDR3 bases: TGTGCCAGCTCACGGGCAGGCTCCTACGAGCAGTACTTC.

The chain carries TRBV6-5 and TRBJ1-4; D gene ambiguous. V lost 2 bases and J lost 0, with 10 bases in between. Germline CDR1 MNHEY, CDR2 SVGAGI. CDR3 length: 16 amino acids. DNA of the CDR3: TGTGCCAGCAGTTACGTGTCCACCGCAACTAATGAAAAACTGTTTTTT. It encodes CASSYVSTATNEKLFF.

J is TRBJ2-5 and V is TRBV5-1, with a weak D call TRBD1 (6 bases). From germline, CDR1 is SGHRS and CDR2 YFSETQ. V was clipped by 4 bases and J by 1 base, with 11 bases between them. CDR3 length equals 14 residues. The CDR3 nucleotides read TGCGCCAGCAGCAGGGGGTCCACCCAAGAGACCCAGTACTTC. Amino acids: CASSRGSTQETQYF.

The J gene is TRBJ2-7, the V gene TRBV10-3, with 8 bases fitting TRBD2. Trimming removed 5 bases from V and 4 bases from J; junction bases left unmatched: 10. Germline loops: CDR1 ENHRY, CDR2 SYGVKD. The CDR3 extends over 15 amino acids. CDR3 DNA sequence: TGTGCCATCAGTTACACCAGCGGGAGTGTTTACGAGCAGTACTTC. Amino acids: CAISYTSGSVYEQYF.

The V call is TRBV28, the J call TRBJ1-4; TRBD1 aligns across 7 bases. The germline V gene has CDR1 MDHEN and CDR2 SYDVKM. V shed 6 bases, J shed 4 bases, and the junction held 5 bases outside the gene matches. This CDR3 region has 14 residues. DNA of the CDR3: TGTGCCAGCAGCACAGGGGCCCTTAATGAAAAACTGTTTTTT. Its protein product is CASSTGALNEKLFF. Combining the CDR3 with reference TRBV28 and TRBJ1-4 gives the whole variable domain DVKVTQSSRYLVKRTGEKVFLECVQDMDHENMFWYRQDPGLGLRLIYFSYDVKMKEKGDIPEGYSVSREKKERFSLILESASTNQTSMYLCASSTGALNEKLFFGSGTQLSVL.

This clone showed up just once. The chain joins TRBV5-1 to TRBJ1-5, with no clear D. V was clipped by 3 bases and J by 0 bases, with 7 bases between them. Germline values: CDR1 SGHRS, CDR2 YFSETQ. The CDR3 runs 14 residues. The CDR3 DNA reads TGCGCCAGCAGCTGGGATGGTAGCAATCAGCCCCAGCATTTT. Amino acid sequence: CASSWDGSNQPQHF.

The CDR3 here is CASSTQGAPYEQYF. The CDR3 region has the DNA TGTGCCAGCAGCACACAGGGGGCCCCCTACGAGCAGTACTTC. The rearrangement links TRBV9 to TRBJ2-7; 9 nucleotides agree with TRBD1. The CDR3 covers 14 residues. Germline loops: CDR1 SGDLS, CDR2 YYNGEE. V was clipped by 4 bases and J by 2 bases; unmatched bases: 4.

The chain combines TRBV29-1 with TRBJ2-1; tentative D call: TRBD1 (6 bases). Trimming removed 4 bases from V and 2 bases from J, with 9 bases in between. CDR3 length: 13 amino acids. The germline V gene has CDR1 SQVTM and CDR2 ANQGSEA. CDR3 sequence reads: CSVGDTTYNEQFF. Here the CDR3 DNA reads TGCAGCGTTGGGGACACTACCTACAATGAGCAGTTCTTC.

The V and J genes are TRBV2 and TRBJ2-1; D ambiguous. The CDR3 loop spans 12 amino acids. Trimming shortened V by 6 bases and J by 12 bases, and 15 bases separated the two germline ends. Per germline, CDR1 SNHLY and CDR2 FYNNEI. The CDR3 is CASSPVPYGQFF. The CDR3 bases are TGTGCCAGCAGCCCCGTCCCTTATGGGCAGTTCTTC.

The rearrangement uses TRBV11-3 and TRBJ2-7; 8 bases fit TRBD1. Germline V lookup: CDR1 SGHNT, CDR2 YENEEA. V was clipped by 5 bases and J by 2 bases; unmatched bases: 8. The CDR3 runs to 15 residues. CDR3 nucleotide sequence: TGTGCCAGCAGCACAGGGACAGGCGACACCTACGAGCAGTACTTC. Translating gives CASSTGTGDTYEQYF.

The chain uses TRBV2 and TRBJ2-3; possible D gene TRBD2, 6 bases. The V end lost 7 bases, the J end lost 3 bases, and 17 bases lay between the germline ends. Germline V gene sequence: CDR1 SNHLY, CDR2 FYNNEI. The CDR3 runs to 15 residues. The CDR3 sequence: CASIWTNPGTDTQYF. The CDR3 DNA sequence: TGTGCCAGCATTTGGACTAACCCCGGGACAGATACGCAGTATTTT.

The rearrangement joins TRBV10-2 to TRBJ2-1; TRBD2 matches 13 bases. The germline V gene encodes CDR1 WSHSY and CDR2 SAAADI. With V trimmed by 3 bases and J by 10 bases, 9 bases remained unmatched. CDR3 length: 16 residues. The CDR3: CASSDPLAGGPREQFF. The CDR3 nucleotides are TGCGCCAGCAGTGACCCACTAGCGGGGGGGCCGAGGGAGCAGTTCTTC.

This sequence joins TRBV28 and TRBJ1-2, with 9 bases matching TRBD1. Trimming cost V 8 bases and J 5 bases; bases outside gene matches: 3. The CDR3 consists of 12 residues. Germline CDR1 MDHEN, CDR2 SYDVKM. CDR3 sequence (DNA): TGTGCCAGCTTGGGACAGGGATATGGCTACACCTTC. This codes for CASLGQGYGYTF.

CDR3 sequence (DNA): TGTGCCAGCAGTTACGCGGGGGCGGCTTACAATGAGCAGTTCTTC. As protein: CASSYAGAAYNEQFF. V gene TRBV5-6 combines with J gene TRBJ2-1; the D gene is possibly TRBD2 (7 bases). The V end lost 5 bases, the J end lost 4 bases, and 16 bases lay between the germline ends. Germline V gene lookup returns CDR1 SGHDT and CDR2 YYEEEE. The length of the CDR3 is 15 residues.

This clone showed up just a few times. The J gene is TRBJ2-7, the V gene TRBV9; D remains unclear. The CDR3 is 14 residues long. V lost 0 bases and J 3 bases, leaving 10 bases between the germline ends. CDR1 SGDLS and CDR2 YYNGEE come from the germline V gene. The CDR3 DNA follows: TGTGCCAGCAGCGTAGGCCATGGGGACTACGAGCAGTACTTC. Protein product: CASSVGHGDYEQYF.

The genes are TRBV6-5 and TRBJ2-3, with 7 positions matching TRBD1. V lost 6 bases, J lost 1 base, and 7 bases stayed unmatched. The germline V gene encodes CDR1 MNHEY and CDR2 SVGAGI. The CDR3 length is 15 residues. The CDR3 nucleotides are TGTGCCAGCAGCACCCAGGGGGTAGGCACAGATACGCAGTATTTT. This encodes CASSTQGVGTDTQYF.

The V gene is TRBV6-5, the J gene TRBJ2-2; 7 bases align to TRBD1. Unmatched junction bases numbered 6, after V lost 5 bases and J lost 3 bases. The CDR3 sequence is 15 residues long. The V gene's germline CDR1 is MNHEY and CDR2 SVGAGI. CDR3 bases: TGTGCCAGCAGTCAAAGGGGGCGCGACACCGGGGAGCTGTTTTTT. It translates to CASSQRGRDTGELFF.

This chain links TRBV6-1 with TRBJ2-7, with TRBD2 matching over 11 bases. Germline lookup yields CDR1 MNHNS and CDR2 SASEGT. This CDR3 spans 15 amino acids. V lost 4 bases, J lost 6 bases, and 8 bases stayed unmatched. CDR3 protein: CASSVETSGAFEQYF. The CDR3, as DNA: TGTGCCAGCAGTGTGGAGACTAGCGGGGCATTCGAGCAGTACTTC.

The chain links TRBV30 to TRBJ1-1; D might be TRBD1 (5 bases). The CDR3 extends over 14 amino acids. V was shortened by 2 bases and J by 1 base, with 11 bases between the two germline ends. CDR1 GTSNPN and CDR2 SVGIG come from the germline V gene (reference sequence). CDR3 amino acids: CAWSTGLQNTEAFF. CDR3 in DNA: TGTGCCTGGAGTACGGGGCTGCAGAACACTGAAGCTTTCTTT.